This is a list of T cell receptor beta chains from one sample in a study of blood T cell repertoires in COVID-19. Assay: immunoSEQ multiplex PCR; the TCRdb copy retains only in-frame clones and omits some. The sample consists of around 250,000 clones, around 86% of them appearing once. Sample: PBMCs or T cells enriched from blood (not recorded which). The receptors were gathered from a man between 18 and 29 years old who had recovered from COVID-19. Both conserved end residues are part of each CDR3.

15 TRBV5-5 CASSIGQGGYSPLHF
15 TRBV7-3 CASSSQTGGTDTQYF
17 TRBV27 CASSSNVGRGVDNEQFF
16 TRBV28 CASSSIAGESKNIQYF
16 TRBV6-5 CASSYGSGLGTDTQYF
16 TRBV24-1 CATRDRDSNYNSPLHF
11 TRBV12-3/TRBV12-4 CASSEYPTQYF
13 TRBV2 CAQRAGLDYEQYF
17 TRBV5-6 CASSLVGTSGRNYEQYF
18 TRBV3-1/TRBV3-2 CASSPSSGTLTSMDTQYF
15 TRBV5-4 CASSPNLRGTDTQYF
17 TRBV19 CASSMGPSGGTTDTQYF
15 TRBV25-1 CATQPPVGGDTEAFF
15 TRBV7-9 CASSSGQGYDYGYTF
12 TRBV12-3/TRBV12-4 CASSSREETQYF
16 TRBV21-1 CASSPRDRDSYNEQFF
15 TRBV5-6 CASSSGASGGEKLFF
16 TRBV6-5 CASSYSNGQGGETQYF
14 TRBV7-9 CASSLVQGYNEQFF
15 TRBV11-2 CASSNTKTGNTEAFF
17 TRBV20-1 CSASPPLAGGSNNEQFF
16 TRBV3-1/TRBV3-2 CASSQGGPGHSYEQYF
13 TRBV24-1 CATSDPGTDTQYF
15 TRBV7-2 CASSGRQGRLGGYTF
14 TRBV5-4 CASSTATGNTEAFF
16 TRBV7-3 CASSRSTGHLNYGYTF
13 TRBV6-4 CASRTSDTGELFF